A selection of T cell receptor beta chains follows, all from one sample in a study of T-cell reconstitution after alpha-beta-depleted transplantation in children. TCRdb itself ran the PCR reads through MiXCR, one entry per CDR3 protein. The table lists fewer than 1 million distinct CDR3 sequences, 15% to 20% of them singletons. Specimen: PBMCs, mostly from graft donor cells, collected 360 days after TCRalphabeta/CD19-depleted stem cell transplant. The receptors were gathered from a male patient aged 10 to 17 who had a stem cell transplant for acute lymphoblastic leukemia, so the T cells may come from the graft donor. CDR3s include the opening cysteine and the closing phenylalanine or tryptophan. The D gene is left open where the match is weak. Clone size is not always given. Where it is, it says once, few, many or a class for expanded clones.

j_gene | abundance | d_gene | v_gene | CDR3aa | CDR3nt
TRBJ1-5 | many | - | TRBV7-2 | CASSRLVDQPQHF | TGTGCCAGCAGCCGCTTAGTGGATCAGCCCCAGCATTTT
TRBJ2-7 | - | TRBD2 | TRBV14 | CASSRGLAGRIYEQYF | TGTGCCAGCTCCCGGGGACTAGCGGGGCGAATTTACGAGCAGTACTTC
TRBJ2-4 | once | TRBD1 | TRBV5-1 | CASSSGTAENIQYF | TGCGCCAGCAGCTCCGGGACAGCCGAAAACATTCAGTACTTC
TRBJ2-5 | few | - | TRBV11-2 | CASSFNLPETQYF | TGTGCCAGCAGCTTCAACCTACCGGAGACCCAGTACTTC
TRBJ2-7 | few | TRBD2 | TRBV11-1 | CASSSGLAGGHKSYEQYF | TGTGCCAGCAGCTCGGGACTAGCGGGAGGGCACAAATCCTACGAGCAGTACTTC
TRBJ2-1 | few | - | TRBV11-2 | CASSLGSLGLIEQFF | TGTGCCAGCAGCTTAGGGAGCTTGGGACTGATTGAGCAGTTCTTC
TRBJ1-2 | many | - | TRBV24-1 | CATSDSTRLGYTF | TGTGCCACCAGTGACTCCACCCGGCTCGGCTACACCTTC
TRBJ2-1 | - | TRBD2 | TRBV11-1 | CASSLGPTRPRLAEHNEQFF | TGTGCCAGCAGCTTAGGGCCGACAAGGCCCCGACTAGCGGAACACAATGAGCAGTTCTTC
TRBJ2-1 | - | - | TRBV9 | CASSVGLLARGGNEQFF | TGTGCCAGCAGCGTAGGCCTTCTAGCCCGGGGTGGCAATGAGCAGTTCTTC
TRBJ1-2 | many | - | TRBV29-1 | CSVDGRGAYTF | TGCAGCGTTGACGGCCGCGGCGCCTACACCTTC
TRBJ2-1 | - | TRBD2 | TRBV19 | CASSMMGGSFHEQFF | TGTGCCAGTAGTATGATGGGCGGGAGTTTCCATGAGCAGTTCTTC
TRBJ2-7 | - | - | TRBV4-1 | CASSQEQRNRHEQYF | TGCGCCAGCAGCCAAGAGCAGAGGAACCGCCACGAGCAGTACTTC
TRBJ2-7 | few | - | TRBV5-1 | CASSSGTADSYEQYF | TGCGCCAGCAGCTCCGGGACGGCCGACTCCTACGAGCAGTACTTC
TRBJ1-1 | - | - | TRBV2 | CASSRGLGAFF | TGTGCCAGCTCCAGGGGCCTCGGGGCTTTCTTT
TRBJ2-5 | - | TRBD2 | TRBV20-1 | CSAGVGTRFRETQYF | TGCAGTGCTGGCGTCGGGACTAGATTCAGAGAGACCCAGTACTTC
TRBJ2-7 | few | - | TRBV7-2 | CASSLYSTGPSYEQYF | TGTGCCAGCAGCTTATATAGTACAGGGCCCTCCTACGAGCAGTACTTC
TRBJ2-2 | few | - | TRBV20-1 | CSASSGAVGELFF | TGCAGTGCTAGTTCAGGGGCAGTCGGGGAGCTGTTTTTT
TRBJ2-5 | - | TRBD2 | TRBV5-6 | CASSSRTSWVRQETQYF | TGTGCCAGCAGCTCTCGGACTAGCTGGGTGAGGCAAGAGACCCAGTACTTC
TRBJ2-3 | - | TRBD2 | TRBV20-1 | CSAPLLAGVPDTQYF | TGCAGTGCTCCCTTACTAGCGGGAGTGCCAGATACGCAGTATTTT
TRBJ2-1 | few | - | TRBV20-1 | CSARDRVGDEQFF | TGCAGTGCTAGAGATCGGGTGGGCGATGAGCAGTTCTTC
TRBJ2-6 | many | TRBD1 | TRBV18 | CASSPGQGAGANVLTF | TGTGCCAGCTCTCCAGGACAGGGGGCTGGGGCCAACGTCCTGACTTTC
TRBJ2-1 | many | TRBD2 | TRBV6-2/TRBV6-3 | CASKREGNEQFF | TGTGCCAGCAAACGGGAGGGCAATGAGCAGTTCTTC
TRBJ1-4 | - | TRBD1 | TRBV2 | CASNRQGIEKLFF | TGTGCCAGCAACCGACAGGGTATTGAAAAACTGTTTTTT
TRBJ2-3 | - | - | TRBV20-1 | CSAPGVTDTQYF | TGCAGTGCCCCCGGGGTAACAGATACGCAGTATTTT
TRBJ2-7 | - | TRBD1 | TRBV18 | CASSHRTGTSYEQYF | TGTGCCAGCTCACACCGGACAGGGACTTCCTACGAGCAGTACTTC
TRBJ1-4 | few | - | TRBV6-5 | CASSYRGEAWEKLFF | TGTGCCAGCAGTTACCGGGGGGAGGCTTGGGAAAAACTGTTTTTT
TRBJ2-3 | - | TRBD1 | TRBV5-1 | CASSPRAGGGRRGSTDTQYF | TGCGCCAGCAGCCCCCGGGCAGGGGGCGGAAGGAGAGGAAGCACAGATACGCAGTATTTT
TRBJ2-5 | - | TRBD2 | TRBV7-9 | CASSLAGSAMGETQYF | TGTGCCAGCAGCCTAGCGGGATCAGCGATGGGAGAGACCCAGTACTTC
TRBJ2-1 | - | - | TRBV15 | CATSEAVQNEQFF | TGTGCCACCAGCGAGGCAGTACAAAACGAGCAGTTCTTC
TRBJ2-1 | - | TRBD2 | TRBV6-4 | CASWGRRRAGGGWEQFF | TGTGCCAGCTGGGGGAGACGAAGAGCGGGAGGAGGCTGGGAGCAGTTCTTC
TRBJ2-1 | - | TRBD2 | TRBV11-3 | CASSFRTSGRHEQFF | TGTGCCAGCAGCTTCAGGACTAGCGGGAGACATGAGCAGTTCTTC
TRBJ2-1 | - | TRBD2 | TRBV7-9 | CASSLGLAAQYNEQFF | TGTGCCAGCAGCTTAGGGCTAGCGGCCCAGTACAATGAGCAGTTCTTC
TRBJ2-4 | few | TRBD2 | TRBV4-1 | CASSHGLVAIQYF | TGCGCCAGCAGCCACGGACTAGTCGCCATTCAGTACTTC
TRBJ2-5 | - | - | TRBV5-1 | CASSLGAGTRGAAYF | TGCGCCAGCAGCTTGGGTGCCGGGACAAGAGGGGCCGCGTACTTC
TRBJ2-3 | few | - | TRBV4-1 | CASSQTLSGSADTQYF | TGCGCCAGCAGCCAAACCCTCAGCGGTTCGGCAGATACGCAGTATTTT
TRBJ2-5 | once | TRBD1 | TRBV7-3 | CASSLTDRAGETQYF | TGTGCCAGCAGCTTAACGGACAGGGCTGGGGAGACCCAGTACTTC
TRBJ2-3 | few | - | TRBV5-1 | CASSLAKAGPTDTQYF | TGCGCCAGCAGCTTGGCCAAGGCAGGCCCCACAGATACGCAGTATTTT
TRBJ2-3 | - | TRBD2 | TRBV11-1 | CASSSRTSGSAVYTDTQYF | TGTGCCAGCAGCTCCCGGACTAGCGGGAGTGCGGTTTACACAGATACGCAGTATTTT
TRBJ2-1 | - | TRBD2 | TRBV20-1 | CSAKTSGPYNEQFF | TGCAGTGCCAAGACTAGCGGGCCCTACAATGAGCAGTTCTTC
TRBJ2-3 | few | TRBD2 | TRBV2 | CASTTGGVGTDTQYF | TGTGCCAGCACCACGGGAGGTGTGGGCACAGATACGCAGTATTTT
TRBJ2-1 | - | TRBD2 | TRBV20-1 | CSARDRGLAREFF | TGCAGTGCTAGAGATCGGGGACTAGCTCGGGAGTTCTTC
TRBJ2-7 | - | - | TRBV12-3/TRBV12-4 | CASSFGGLYSYEQYF | TGTGCCAGCAGTTTTGGGGGGCTTTACTCCTACGAGCAGTACTTC
TRBJ2-1 | - | TRBD2 | TRBV7-9 | CASSLVGLAAGGNEQFF | TGTGCCAGCAGCTTGGTCGGACTAGCGGCGGGGGGCAATGAGCAGTTCTTC
TRBJ2-1 | few | TRBD2 | TRBV20-1 | CSASQGPGGAGGPKFF | TGCAGTGCTAGCCAAGGGCCGGGAGGAGCGGGAGGGCCGAAGTTCTTC
TRBJ2-2 | - | - | TRBV5-6 | CASSFARYTGELFF | TGTGCCAGCAGCTTTGCGCGTTACACCGGGGAGCTGTTTTTT
TRBJ2-1 | - | - | TRBV12-3/TRBV12-4 | CASSSQVPSYNEQFF | TGTGCCAGCAGTTCTCAGGTACCCTCCTACAATGAGCAGTTCTTC
TRBJ2-7 | few | TRBD2 | TRBV6-5 | CASSYIAGLANEQYF | TGTGCCAGCAGTTATATAGCGGGATTGGCCAACGAGCAGTACTTC
TRBJ2-2 | once | TRBD2 | TRBV12-3/TRBV12-4 | CASRPRTSGRSGELFF | TGTGCCAGCAGACCCCGGACTAGCGGGAGGTCCGGGGAGCTGTTTTTT
TRBJ2-1 | - | - | TRBV4-1 | CASSQDSPGSSYNEQFF | TGCGCCAGCAGCCAAGATTCCCCGGGGAGCTCCTACAATGAGCAGTTCTTC
TRBJ2-5 | - | - | TRBV2 | CATSPRDFYVSETQYF | TGTGCCACCTCCCCAAGGGATTTTTACGTCTCAGAGACCCAGTACTTC
TRBJ2-7 | - | - | TRBV4-2 | CASSQERVSYEQYF | TGTGCCAGCAGCCAAGAGCGGGTATCCTACGAGCAGTACTTC